Below are 21 T cell receptor beta chains sequenced from a single sample in a study of shared clonotypes between healthy human individuals. Profiled with immunoSEQ multiplex PCR; TCRdb holds only in-frame clones, not every one. This sample carries fewer than 1 million clones, around 96% of them seen once, and the ten largest clones take under 0.3%. The naive CD8 subset, CD45RO-negative cells positively selected for CCR7, excluded terminally differentiated effector memory CD45RA+ cells. The specimen was naive CD8+ T cells sorted from blood. The receptors here all came from a man aged 30-40 years in good health.

Notes on this clone: This CDR3 is also generated by other DNA sequences in the sample. The chain couples TRBV7-9 to TRBJ1-5; 8 bases map to TRBD1. Germline assignment: CDR1 SEHNR and CDR2 FQNEAQ (reference sequence). With 3 bases clipped from V and 6 bases from J, the junction kept 4 bases outside the gene matches. This CDR3 region has 14 residues. CDR3 coding DNA: TGTGCCAGCAGCTTGCAGGGGGCGGGTCAGCCCCAGCATTTT. Translation gives CASSLQGAGQPQHF. The entire variable domain, with the rest obtained from reference TRBV7-9 and TRBJ1-5, is as follows: DTGVSQNPRHKITKRGQNVTFRCDPISEHNRLYWYRQTLGQGPEFLTYFQNEAQLEKSRLLSDRFSAERPKGSFSTLEIQRTEQGDSAMYLCASSLQGAGQPQHFGDGTRLSIL.

The V call is TRBV10-1, the J call TRBJ1-1; the D is unclear. Germline V lookup: CDR1 WNHNN, CDR2 SYGVQD (reference sequence). The V end lost 2 bases, the J end lost 4 bases, and 8 bases lay between the germline ends. This CDR3 is 13 amino acids long. The CDR3 DNA follows: TGCGCCAGCAGTGAGGGGGTGAGCACTGAAGCTTTCTTT. It encodes CASSEGVSTEAFF.

The chain combines TRBV7-9 with TRBJ2-7; possibly TRBD2 for D (5 bases). This CDR3 is 14 amino acids long. Germline V gene sequence: CDR1 SEHNR, CDR2 FQNEAQ (reference sequence). Trimming removed 4 bases from V and 4 bases from J, with 14 bases in between. The CDR3 protein is CASSSLGRGYEQYF. The CDR3 region has the DNA TGTGCCAGCAGCTCCCTTGGGAGAGGGTACGAGCAGTACTTC.

This clone was counted a single time. The chain is built from TRBV9 and TRBJ2-1; 9 nucleotides align to TRBD2. There are 19 residues in the CDR3. The V gene's germline CDR1 is SGDLS and CDR2 YYNGEE. V shed 0 bases, J shed 3 bases, and the junction held 13 bases outside the gene matches. The CDR3 here is CASSVDMGASGRLYNEQFF. CDR3 coding DNA: TGTGCCAGCAGCGTAGATATGGGAGCGAGCGGGAGGCTCTACAATGAGCAGTTCTTC.

This chain uses TRBV30 with TRBJ1-5; weak D call: TRBD1 (5 bases). V was trimmed by 0 bases and J by 6 bases, leaving 12 bases between them. Germline-derived CDR1 and CDR2 are GTSNPN and SVGIG (reference sequence). This CDR3 has 14 residues. CDR3 bases: TGTGCCTGGAGTGTTGGTCGGGGCTCTCAGCCCCAGCATTTT. Protein product: CAWSVGRGSQPQHF.

The chain joins TRBV7-9 to TRBJ2-7; the D is unclear. Trimming pared 5 bases from V and 2 bases from J, leaving 13 bases between. The CDR3 runs to 14 residues. Germline CDR1 reads SEHNR; CDR2 reads FQNEAQ (reference sequence). CDR3 sequence (DNA): TGTGCCAGCAGCGGGTTGGGCTATCCCTACGAGCAGTACTTC. It specifies CASSGLGYPYEQYF.

The chain joins TRBV27 to TRBJ2-1; 9 nucleotides agree with TRBD2. This CDR3 region has 17 residues. The V and J ends lost 1 base and 6 bases, in that order; junction bases with no gene match: 10. Germline CDR1 is MNHEY and CDR2 is SMNVEV (reference sequence). The chain's CDR3 is CASSLYQAGGLSNEQFF. The CDR3 bases are TGTGCCAGCAGTTTATATCAAGCGGGAGGACTTTCCAATGAGCAGTTCTTC.

The rearrangement uses TRBV10-3 and TRBJ2-7; D not certain. Germline V gene lookup returns CDR1 ENHRY and CDR2 SYGVKD. The ends were cut back, 6 bases at V and 0 bases at J, with 9 bases in the middle. The CDR3 totals 13 residues. Here the CDR3 DNA reads TGTGCCATCAGGAACCCAGACTCCTACGAGCAGTACTTC. Its translation: CAIRNPDSYEQYF.

The V call is TRBV18, the J call TRBJ2-1; 7 bases agree with TRBD2. Germline trimming cut 2 bases from V and 2 bases from J; bases unmatched to any gene: 6. CDR1 and CDR2 from the germline V gene are KGHSH and LQKENI. This CDR3 is 16 amino acids long. The CDR3 DNA is TGTGCCAGCTCACCAAGCCTAGCGGAAGCCTACAATGAGCAGTTCTTC. It specifies CASSPSLAEAYNEQFF. The whole variable domain, filled in from reference TRBV18 and TRBJ2-1, reads NAGVMQNPRHLVRRRGQEARLRCSPMKGHSHVYWYRQLPEEGLKFMVYLQKENIIDESGMPKERFSAEFPKEGPSILRIQQVVRGDSAAYFCASSPSLAEAYNEQFFGPGTRLTVL.

The rearrangement links TRBV11-2 to TRBJ2-2; 7 nucleotides match TRBD2. Trimming at V came to 1 base and at J to 5 bases, leaving 4 bases not matched to a gene. The length of the CDR3 is 15 residues. Germline lookup yields CDR1 SGHAT and CDR2 FQNNGV. CDR3: CASSLAGGQTGELFF. Here the CDR3 DNA reads TGTGCCAGCAGCTTAGCGGGAGGCCAAACCGGGGAGCTGTTTTTT. The full variable domain, with the rest looked up from reference TRBV11-2 and TRBJ2-2, is EAGVAQSPRYKIIEKRQSVAFWCNPISGHATLYWYQQILGQGPKLLIQFQNNGVVDDSQLPKDRFSAERLKGVDSTLKIQPAKLEDSAVYLCASSLAGGQTGELFFGEGSRLTVL.

The rearrangement uses TRBV28 and TRBJ2-1; 13 bases match TRBD2. Germline V gene sequence: CDR1 MDHEN, CDR2 SYDVKM. Germline trimming cut 6 bases from V and 3 bases from J; bases unmatched to any gene: 5. The CDR3 runs to 16 residues. Written as DNA, the CDR3 is TGTGCCAGCAGACTCCGACTAGCGGGGGGCTACAATGAGCAGTTCTTC. This translates into CASRLRLAGGYNEQFF.

The rearrangement links TRBV7-9 to TRBJ2-7, with 15 bases that match TRBD2. Germline CDR1 and CDR2: SEHNR and FQNEAQ (reference sequence). The CDR3 consists of 16 residues. The J segment lost 0 bases and the V segment lost 8 bases, leaving 5 bases of the junction unmatched. Here the CDR3 reads CASEGTSGRTSYEQYF. The CDR3 coding sequence is TGTGCCAGCGAAGGGACTAGCGGGAGGACCTCCTACGAGCAGTACTTC. The full variable domain, with the rest looked up from reference TRBV7-9 and TRBJ2-7, is DTGVSQNPRHKITKRGQNVTFRCDPISEHNRLYWYRQTLGQGPEFLTYFQNEAQLEKSRLLSDRFSAERPKGSFSTLEIQRTEQGDSAMYLCASEGTSGRTSYEQYFGPGTRLTVT.

The gene calls are TRBV2 and TRBJ2-1, with unresolved D. The CDR3 consists of 14 residues. Germline V lookup: CDR1 SNHLY, CDR2 FYNNEI. The germline V and J ends were trimmed by 3 bases and 4 bases, with 10 bases remaining between them. The CDR3 reads CASSEGFGYNEQFF. DNA for the CDR3: TGTGCCAGCAGTGAGGGGTTCGGGTACAATGAGCAGTTCTTC. Full variable domain (remainder filled in from reference TRBV2 and TRBJ2-1): EPEVTQTPSHQVTQMGQEVILRCVPISNHLYFYWYRQILGQKVEFLVSFYNNEISEKSEIFDDQFSVERPDGSNFTLKIRSTKLEDSAMYFCASSEGFGYNEQFFGPGTRLTVL.

This chain uses TRBV7-9 with TRBJ2-2; 10 nucleotides match TRBD2. The V and J ends lost 1 base and 6 bases, in that order; junction bases with no gene match: 11. Germline assignment: CDR1 SEHNR and CDR2 FQNEAQ (reference sequence). The CDR3 is 18 amino acids. Here the CDR3 DNA reads TGTGCCAGCAGCTTAGGGACAGCCGGGACTAGCGTTTCCGGGGAGCTGTTTTTT. It is translated as CASSLGTAGTSVSGELFF.

This sequence joins TRBV27 and TRBJ2-7; unclear D gene. Germline values: CDR1 MNHEY, CDR2 SMNVEV (reference sequence). The CDR3 loop spans 14 amino acids. Trimming shortened V by 5 bases and J by 2 bases, and 13 bases separated the two germline ends. CDR3 bases: TGTGCCAGCAGTCCGTCAACGTGGACCTACGAGCAGTACTTC. Protein product: CASSPSTWTYEQYF.

The genes are TRBV2 and TRBJ1-1; maybe TRBD1 (6 bases). The CDR3 length is 12 residues. Trimming shortened V by 4 bases and J by 11 bases, and 14 bases separated the two germline ends. Per germline, CDR1 SNHLY and CDR2 FYNNEI. The CDR3, as DNA: TGTGCCAGCAGTGGGGACATACTACAGGCTTTCTTT. Protein: CASSGDILQAFF.

V is TRBV9 and J is TRBJ1-5; D gene uncertain. Deletions cut 3 bases from V and 6 bases from J, with 13 bases between. The CDR3 length is 14 residues. Germline V gene data show CDR1 as SGDLS and CDR2 as YYNGEE. The DNA for the CDR3 is TGTGCCAGCAGCGGAACCGCGTCGGGTCAGCCCCAGCATTTT. Translating it yields CASSGTASGQPQHF.

This clone was detected a few times. This chain joins TRBV7-9 and TRBJ1-1; D perhaps matches TRBD1 (5 bases). Trimming shortened V by 0 bases and J by 4 bases, and 12 bases separated the two germline ends. Germline CDR1 is SEHNR and CDR2 is FQNEAQ (reference sequence). The CDR3 loop spans 15 amino acids. Written as DNA, the CDR3 is TGTGCCAGCAGCTTAGCGCGGCAGGGCTTCACTGAAGCTTTCTTT. This encodes CASSLARQGFTEAFF. Complete variable domain (other parts from reference TRBV7-9 and TRBJ1-1): DTGVSQNPRHKITKRGQNVTFRCDPISEHNRLYWYRQTLGQGPEFLTYFQNEAQLEKSRLLSDRFSAERPKGSFSTLEIQRTEQGDSAMYLCASSLARQGFTEAFFGQGTRLTVV.

V is TRBV13 and J is TRBJ2-7; no definite D call. In germline, CDR1 is PRHDT, CDR2 FYEKMQ (reference sequence). V was shortened by 5 bases and J by 0 bases, with 2 bases between the two germline ends. The CDR3 spans 11 residues. The CDR3 region is CASSHSYEQYF. The CDR3 nucleotides are TGTGCCAGCAGCCACTCCTACGAGCAGTACTTC. Filled out from reference TRBV13 and TRBJ2-7, the complete variable domain reads AAGVIQSPRHLIKEKRETATLKCYPIPRHDTVYWYQQGPGQDPQFLISFYEKMQSDKGSIPDRFSAQQFSDYHSELNMSSLELGDSALYFCASSHSYEQYFGPGTRLTVT.

As regards this clone: Germline and junction disagree at one end, which may indicate a read error. The same CDR3 can be traced to other DNA sequences in this sample. The chain couples TRBV9 to TRBJ1-2; possibly TRBD1 for D (5 bases). Germline values: CDR1 SGDLS, CDR2 YYNGEE. CDR3 length: 15 amino acids. CDR3 coding DNA: TGTGCCAGTAGCGTAGGGAGAGGGGCTAACTATGGCTACACCTTC. Its protein is CASSVGRGANYGYTF.

The CDR3 coding sequence is TGTGCCAGCAGCCCGGGGGCTTTCGATGAGCAGTTCTTC. Protein: CASSPGAFDEQFF. This chain joins TRBV7-8 and TRBJ2-1; possibly TRBD1 or TRBD2 for D (6 bases each). V lost 5 bases and J lost 8, with 13 bases in between. CDR3 size: 13 residues. Germline CDR1 and CDR2: SGHVS and FQNEAQ.